The source of this T cell receptor beta chain is a study of T cells in tuberculosis. The overall study: CD1B tetramers identified T cells specific for mycobacterial lipid GMM. Overall study findings and caveats: Active tuberculosis cases were adults; controls were adolescents.

Repertoires were generated with immunoSEQ multiplex PCR, while TCRdb's copy carries only in-frame clones and drops some. The sample lists around 43,000 clones, about 95% occurring once. Notes on this clone: Its antigen is not identified.

The CDR3 consists of 13 residues. Per the germline V gene, CDR1 is SQVTM and CDR2 is ANQGSEA. V lost 7 bases and J lost 5, with 17 bases in between. This clonotype originated in a donor aged 10-30 years with latent tuberculosis or without tuberculosis infection. The chain combines TRBV29-1 with TRBJ1-2; D may be TRBD1 (6 bases). Sequenced sample: PBMCs. CDR3 in amino acids: CSASEDRVYGYTF. The DNA of the CDR3 is TGCAGCGCCAGCGAGGACAGAGTATATGGCTACACCTTC.